The 17 T cell receptor beta chains below were found in one sample sequenced in a study of blood T cell repertoires in COVID-19. Here immunoSEQ multiplex PCR was the method, and the copy in TCRdb shows in-frame clones only, minus some. The data contain more than 65,000 clones, 65% to 85% of them singletons. The sample taken for sequencing was peripheral blood. These receptors all come from a man aged 60 to 75 with active or convalescent COVID-19.

The chain carries TRBV5-6 and TRBJ2-1, with 14 bases that match TRBD2. Germline loops: CDR1 SGHDT, CDR2 YYEEEE. V lost 4 bases to trimming and J lost 14 bases; unmatched junction nucleotides: 14. The CDR3 is made up of 16 amino acids. CDR3 DNA: TGTGCCAGCAGCACCCCGGGACTAGCGGGGGCCCTTCGGGAGTTCTTC. It encodes CASSTPGLAGALREFF.

The V call is TRBV4-1, the J call TRBJ2-7, with D tentatively TRBD1 (6 bases). Trimming shortened V by 1 base and J by 5 bases, and 15 bases separated the two germline ends. This CDR3 spans 15 amino acids. Germline lookup yields CDR1 MGHRA and CDR2 YSYEKL. The CDR3 loop reads CASSQGGTLRHEQYF. The CDR3, as DNA: TGCGCCAGCAGCCAAGGTGGGACATTACGCCACGAGCAGTACTTC.

This chain joins TRBV19 and TRBJ1-2; unclear D gene. CDR1 is LNHDA, CDR2 SQIVND, per germline (reference sequence). CDR3 size: 17 residues. V dropped 6 bases and J dropped 3 bases, with 23 bases sitting between them. This CDR3 is CASSPLGWRGGDYGYTF. The CDR3 nucleotides read TGTGCCAGTAGCCCCTTGGGGTGGCGCGGAGGCGACTATGGCTACACCTTC.

This chain uses TRBV5-5 with TRBJ2-7, with 7 bases aligning to TRBD2. V trimming: 3 bases; J trimming: 0 bases; junction bases outside the gene matches: 6. Germline lookup yields CDR1 SGHKS and CDR2 YYEKEE (reference sequence). This CDR3 is 15 amino acids long. The CDR3 DNA is TGTGCCAGCAGCTCAAAGCGGGGTACCTCCTACGAGCAGTACTTC. It translates to CASSSKRGTSYEQYF. The whole variable domain, remainder taken from reference TRBV5-5 and TRBJ2-7, is DAGVTQSPTHLIKTRGQQVTLRCSPISGHKSVSWYQQVLGQGPQFIFQYYEKEERGRGNFPDRFSARQFPNYSSELNVNALLLGDSALYLCASSSKRGTSYEQYFGPGTRLTVT.

The V gene is TRBV7-9, the J gene TRBJ2-7; no reliable D call. This CDR3 contains 12 residues. Germline V gives CDR1 SEHNR, CDR2 FQNEAQ (reference sequence). Deletions cut 1 base from V and 4 bases from J, with 5 bases between. The CDR3, as DNA: TGTGCCAGCAGCTTAGGAGTATACGAGCAGTACTTC. This translates into CASSLGVYEQYF.

This clone was counted only a few times. The rearrangement links TRBV3-1 (or the pseudogene TRBV3-2) to TRBJ2-2; TRBD2 aligns across 8 bases. V gave up 4 bases and J gave up 4 bases; unmatched junction bases: 5. There are 15 residues in the CDR3. Germline lookup yields CDR1 LGHDT and CDR2 YNNKEL (reference sequence). This CDR3 reads CASSPKRGRTGELFF. CDR3 in DNA: TGTGCCAGCAGCCCTAAGCGGGGGCGCACCGGGGAGCTGTTTTTT.

The rearrangement links TRBV19 to TRBJ2-5; D is ambiguous. Trimming pared 3 bases from V and 1 base from J, leaving 12 bases between. This CDR3 comprises 15 residues. The germline V gene encodes CDR1 LNHDA and CDR2 SQIVND (reference sequence). In nucleotides, the CDR3 is TGTGCCAGTAGTATCCCCGCGGCGGCCCAAGAGACCCAGTACTTC. Protein: CASSIPAAAQETQYF.

This clone was seen only once. The V call is TRBV27, the J call TRBJ1-4, with TRBD1 as a possible D gene (6 bases). CDR1 and CDR2 (germline): MNHEY, SMNVEV (reference sequence). This CDR3 comprises 13 residues. V gave up 8 bases and J gave up 7 bases, with 14 bases separating them. The CDR3 DNA reads TGTGCCAGCTCCGCGGGCAGGGGTGAAAAACTGTTTTTT. This gives the protein CASSAGRGEKLFF.

This clone was seen a single time. The V and J genes are TRBV6-1 and TRBJ2-5; a weak D match, TRBD2 (5 bases). CDR1 and CDR2 (germline): MNHNS, SASEGT. The V end lost 4 bases, the J end lost 4 bases, and 19 bases lay between the germline ends. This CDR3 comprises 16 residues. CDR3 region: CASSVSGNPRAETQYF. In DNA, the CDR3 is TGTGCCAGCAGTGTATCAGGAAACCCGAGGGCAGAGACCCAGTACTTC.

In its sample, this clone was seen a few times. This chain joins TRBV11-2 and TRBJ2-3, with a possible D match to TRBD1 (7 bases). V was pared by 5 bases and J by 4 bases, with 16 bases between. The CDR3 has 15 amino acids. Looked up from germline, CDR1 is SGHAT and CDR2 is FQNNGV. CDR3 sequence reads: CASSTQGGLADTQYF. The DNA of the CDR3 is TGTGCCAGCAGCACCCAGGGGGGTCTCGCAGATACGCAGTATTTT. Filled out from reference TRBV11-2 and TRBJ2-3, the complete variable domain reads EAGVAQSPRYKIIEKRQSVAFWCNPISGHATLYWYQQILGQGPKLLIQFQNNGVVDDSQLPKDRFSAERLKGVDSTLKIQPAKLEDSAVYLCASSTQGGLADTQYFGPGTRLTVL.

The rearrangement links TRBV18 to TRBJ2-7; D is perhaps TRBD1 (5 bases). The length of the CDR3 is 17 residues. Germline CDR1 KGHSH, CDR2 LQKENI. V was clipped by 2 bases and J by 4 bases, with 21 bases between them. The CDR3 bases are TGTGCCAGCTCACCAGGCAGGGTTCAGGGCTCATGGTACGAGCAGTACTTC. Protein: CASSPGRVQGSWYEQYF.

The CDR3 loop is CASSTASNGGSGNTIYF. Here the CDR3 DNA reads TGTGCCAGTAGTACTGCCTCGAACGGGGGTTCCGGAAACACCATATATTTT. V is TRBV19 and J is TRBJ1-3, with D possibly being TRBD1 (5 bases). This CDR3 is 17 amino acids long. V was trimmed by 4 bases and J by 4 bases, leaving 20 bases between them. Germline V CDR1 and CDR2: LNHDA, SQIVND (reference sequence).

This clone was detected only a few times. The CDR3 DNA reads as TGTGCCAGCAGCCAATACGGGGGACAGGGGCTTTATGGCTACACCTTC. Translating it yields CASSQYGGQGLYGYTF. This chain connects TRBV7-9 to TRBJ1-2; 10 bases are a match to TRBD1. CDR1 and CDR2 from the germline V gene are SEHNR and FQNEAQ (reference sequence). This CDR3 region has 16 residues. V trimming: 5 bases; J trimming: 5 bases; junction bases outside the gene matches: 11.

The chain carries TRBV14 and TRBJ2-5; 7 bases line up with TRBD2. V gave up 3 bases and J gave up 1 base; unmatched junction bases: 2. Per germline, CDR1 SGHDN and CDR2 FVKESK. This CDR3 is 14 amino acids long. CDR3 DNA: TGTGCCAGCAGCCAGGCGGGGGTCCAAGAGACCCAGTACTTC. Protein: CASSQAGVQETQYF.

This clone was found once. The gene calls are TRBV4-2 and TRBJ1-1; TRBD1 agrees at 12 bases. Losses at the gene ends were 7 bases for V and 2 bases for J; bases not matched to a gene: 11. CDR1 and CDR2 (germline): LGHNA, YNFKEQ. The CDR3 has 17 residues. The CDR3 protein is CASTQQVGQGANTEAFF. The CDR3 nucleotides read TGTGCCAGCACCCAGCAGGTGGGACAGGGGGCTAACACTGAAGCTTTCTTT.

The gene calls are TRBV25-1 and TRBJ2-5; TRBD1 matches at 10 bases. Per germline, CDR1 MGHDK and CDR2 SYGVNS. V was pared by 4 bases and J by 4 bases, with 6 bases of the junction left unmatched. CDR3 length equals 15 residues. As DNA, the CDR3 is TGTGCCAGCAGTGTTAGAGGACAGGGGGTAGAGACCCAGTACTTC. This codes for CASSVRGQGVETQYF.

CDR3 coding DNA: TGTGCCAGTAGTAGAGACCCGGGACAGGGGTATGAAGCTTTCTTT. Its translation: CASSRDPGQGYEAFF. The chain couples TRBV19 to TRBJ1-1; TRBD1 matches at 10 bases. V lost 4 bases and J lost 7; bases outside the gene matches: 9. Per the germline V gene, CDR1 is LNHDA and CDR2 is SQIVND (reference sequence). The CDR3 length is 15 residues.